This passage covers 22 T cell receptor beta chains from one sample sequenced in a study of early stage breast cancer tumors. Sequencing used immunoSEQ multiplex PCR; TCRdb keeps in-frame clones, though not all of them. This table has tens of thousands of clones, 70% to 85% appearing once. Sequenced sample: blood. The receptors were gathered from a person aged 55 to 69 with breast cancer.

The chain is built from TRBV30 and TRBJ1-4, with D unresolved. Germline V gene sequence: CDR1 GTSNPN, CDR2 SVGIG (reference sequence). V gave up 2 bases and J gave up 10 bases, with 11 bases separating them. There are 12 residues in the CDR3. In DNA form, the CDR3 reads TGTGCCTGGAGTCCGGGATCCCGAAAACTGTTTTTT. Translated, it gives CAWSPGSRKLFF.

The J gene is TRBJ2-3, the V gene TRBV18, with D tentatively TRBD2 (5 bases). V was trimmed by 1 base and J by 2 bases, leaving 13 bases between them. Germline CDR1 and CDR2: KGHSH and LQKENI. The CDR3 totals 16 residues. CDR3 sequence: CASSPREGRPTDTQYF. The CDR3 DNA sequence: TGTGCCAGCTCACCACGGGAAGGGAGACCCACAGATACGCAGTATTTT. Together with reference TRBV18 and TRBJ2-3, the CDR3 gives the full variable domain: NAGVMQNPRHLVRRRGQEARLRCSPMKGHSHVYWYRQLPEEGLKFMVYLQKENIIDESGMPKERFSAEFPKEGPSILRIQQVVRGDSAAYFCASSPREGRPTDTQYFGPGTRLTVL.

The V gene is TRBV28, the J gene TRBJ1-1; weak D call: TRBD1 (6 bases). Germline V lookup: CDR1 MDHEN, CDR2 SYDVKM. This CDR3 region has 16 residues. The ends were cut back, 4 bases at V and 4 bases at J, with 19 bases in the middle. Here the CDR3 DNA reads TGTGCCAGCAGTTCACCCATCCTCTGGGGGGCCACTGAAGCTTTCTTT. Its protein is CASSSPILWGATEAFF.

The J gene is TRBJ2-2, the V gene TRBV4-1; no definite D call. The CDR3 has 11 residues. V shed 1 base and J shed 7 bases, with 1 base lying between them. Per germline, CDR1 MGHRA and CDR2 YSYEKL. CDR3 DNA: TGCGCCAGCAGCCAAGTCGGGGAGCTGTTTTTT. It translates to CASSQVGELFF.

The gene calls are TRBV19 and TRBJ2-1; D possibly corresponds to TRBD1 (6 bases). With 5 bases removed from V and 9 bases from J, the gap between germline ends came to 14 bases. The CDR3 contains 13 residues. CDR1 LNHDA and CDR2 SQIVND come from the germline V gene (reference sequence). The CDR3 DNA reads TGTGCCAGTAGTCTGCAGGTCAGGGGTGAGCAGTTCTTC. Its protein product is CASSLQVRGEQFF.

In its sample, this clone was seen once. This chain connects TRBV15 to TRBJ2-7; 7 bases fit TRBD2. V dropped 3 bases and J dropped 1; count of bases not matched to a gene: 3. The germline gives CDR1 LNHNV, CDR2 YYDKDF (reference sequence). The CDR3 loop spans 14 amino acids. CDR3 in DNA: TGTGCCACCAGCAGTGGGGGGGTTTCCTACGAGCAGTACTTC. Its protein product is CATSSGGVSYEQYF.

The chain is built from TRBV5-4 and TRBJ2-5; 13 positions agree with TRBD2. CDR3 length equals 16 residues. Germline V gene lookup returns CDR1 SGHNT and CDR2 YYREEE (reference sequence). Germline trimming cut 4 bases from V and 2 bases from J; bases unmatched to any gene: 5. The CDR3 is CASSPGTSGNQETQYF. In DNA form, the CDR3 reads TGTGCCAGCAGCCCCGGGACTAGCGGGAATCAAGAGACCCAGTACTTC.

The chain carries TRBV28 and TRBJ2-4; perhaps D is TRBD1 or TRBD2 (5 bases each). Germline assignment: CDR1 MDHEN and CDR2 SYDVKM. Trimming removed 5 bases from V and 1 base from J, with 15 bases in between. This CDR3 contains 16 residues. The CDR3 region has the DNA TGTGCCAGCAGTCCCACGGACTGGGACGCCAAAAACATTCAGTACTTC. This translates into CASSPTDWDAKNIQYF.

CDR3 nucleotides: TGCGCCAGCAGCTCCCCAGGGTCGGATACGCAGTATTTT. Translation: CASSSPGSDTQYF. This chain links TRBV5-1 with TRBJ2-3; possibly TRBD1 for D (5 bases). Germline-derived CDR1 and CDR2 are SGHRS and YFSETQ. Between the trimmed V and J ends, which lost 3 bases and 6 bases, there was a span of 11 bases. CDR3 size: 13 residues.

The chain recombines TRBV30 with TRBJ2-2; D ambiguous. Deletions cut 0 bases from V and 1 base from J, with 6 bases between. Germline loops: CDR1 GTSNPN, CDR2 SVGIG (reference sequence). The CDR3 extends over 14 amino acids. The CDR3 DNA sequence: TGTGCCTGGAGTGTATTGCAGAACACCGGGGAGCTGTTTTTT. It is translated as CAWSVLQNTGELFF.

The CDR3 DNA reads as TGTGCCACCCGAGGAGAGGTGGACCAGCCCCAGCATTTT. As protein: CATRGEVDQPQHF. This rearrangement joins TRBV2 to TRBJ1-5, with D unclear. Germline CDR1 and CDR2: SNHLY and FYNNEI. Trimming stripped 10 bases from V and 7 bases from J, with 17 bases between. The CDR3 loop spans 13 amino acids. Drawing the rest from reference TRBV2 and TRBJ1-5, the complete variable domain is EPEVTQTPSHQVTQMGQEVILRCVPISNHLYFYWYRQILGQKVEFLVSFYNNEISEKSEIFDDQFSVERPDGSNFTLKIRSTKLEDSAMYFCATRGEVDQPQHFGDGTRLSIL.

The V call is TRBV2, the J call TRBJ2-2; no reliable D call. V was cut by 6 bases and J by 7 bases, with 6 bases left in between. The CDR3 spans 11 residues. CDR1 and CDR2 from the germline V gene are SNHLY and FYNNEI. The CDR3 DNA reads TGTGCCAGCAGGGGAATCGGGGAGCTGTTTTTT. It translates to CASRGIGELFF.

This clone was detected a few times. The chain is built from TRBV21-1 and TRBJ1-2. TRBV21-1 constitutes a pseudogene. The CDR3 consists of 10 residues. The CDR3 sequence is CASLSHGYTF. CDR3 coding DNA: TGTGCCAGCCTGTCTCATGGCTACACCTTC.

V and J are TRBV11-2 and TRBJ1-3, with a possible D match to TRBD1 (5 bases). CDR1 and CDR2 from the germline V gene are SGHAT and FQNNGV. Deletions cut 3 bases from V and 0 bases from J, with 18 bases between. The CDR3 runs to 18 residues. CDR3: CASSFLSVRDLSGNTIYF. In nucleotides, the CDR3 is TGTGCCAGCAGCTTCTTAAGTGTCAGGGATCTCTCTGGAAACACCATATATTTT.

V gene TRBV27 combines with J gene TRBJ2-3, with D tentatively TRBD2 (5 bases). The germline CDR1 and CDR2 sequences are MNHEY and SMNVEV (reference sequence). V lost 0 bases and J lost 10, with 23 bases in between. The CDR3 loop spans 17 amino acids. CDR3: CASSLSTGVAWEFAQYF. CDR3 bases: TGTGCCAGCAGTTTATCCACCGGGGTAGCTTGGGAGTTTGCGCAGTATTTT.

The CDR3 is CASSLYEGDDEKLFF. As DNA, the CDR3 is TGCGCCAGCAGCTTGTATGAGGGAGACGATGAAAAACTGTTTTTT. The chain employs TRBV5-1 and TRBJ1-4; D unresolved. V gave up 1 base and J gave up 6 bases, with 13 bases separating them. The CDR3 covers 15 residues. Germline CDR1 is SGHRS and CDR2 is YFSETQ.

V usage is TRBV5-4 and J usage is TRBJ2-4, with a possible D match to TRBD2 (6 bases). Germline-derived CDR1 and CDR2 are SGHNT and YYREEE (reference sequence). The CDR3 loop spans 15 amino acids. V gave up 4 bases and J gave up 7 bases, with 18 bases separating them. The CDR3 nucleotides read TGTGCCAGCAGCCTCGGAGGAGAGCGGGCCAACATTCAGTACTTC. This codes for CASSLGGERANIQYF.

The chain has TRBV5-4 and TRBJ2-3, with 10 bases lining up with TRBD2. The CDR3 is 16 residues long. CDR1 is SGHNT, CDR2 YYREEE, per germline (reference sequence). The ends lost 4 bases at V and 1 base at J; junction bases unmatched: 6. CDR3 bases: TGTGCCAGCAGCGATAGCGGGGGGCTTGGCACAGATACGCAGTATTTT. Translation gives CASSDSGGLGTDTQYF.

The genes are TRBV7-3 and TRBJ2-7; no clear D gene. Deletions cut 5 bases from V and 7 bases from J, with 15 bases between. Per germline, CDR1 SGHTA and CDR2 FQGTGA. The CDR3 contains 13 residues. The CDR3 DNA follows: TGTGCCAGCAGCGCCTCCTGGTCTTCGGAGCAGTACTTC. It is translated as CASSASWSSEQYF.

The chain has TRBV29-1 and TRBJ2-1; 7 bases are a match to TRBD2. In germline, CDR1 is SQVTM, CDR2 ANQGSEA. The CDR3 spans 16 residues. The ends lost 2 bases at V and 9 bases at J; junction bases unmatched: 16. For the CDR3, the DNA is TGCAGCGTTGAACTTCTAGCGGCCCTTTATTCGGGTGAGCAGTTCTTC. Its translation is CSVELLAALYSGEQFF.

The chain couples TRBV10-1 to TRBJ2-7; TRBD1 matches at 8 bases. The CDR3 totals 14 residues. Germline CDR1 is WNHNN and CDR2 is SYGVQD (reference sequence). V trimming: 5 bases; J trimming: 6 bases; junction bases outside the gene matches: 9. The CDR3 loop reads CASSKTAGGSEQYF. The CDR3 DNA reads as TGCGCCAGCAGTAAAACCGCAGGGGGCAGCGAGCAGTACTTC.

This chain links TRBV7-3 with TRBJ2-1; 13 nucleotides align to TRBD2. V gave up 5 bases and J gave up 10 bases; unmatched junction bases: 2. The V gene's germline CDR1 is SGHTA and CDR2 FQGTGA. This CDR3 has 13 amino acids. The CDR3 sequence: CASSPTSGGEQFF. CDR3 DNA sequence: TGTGCCAGCAGCCCGACTAGCGGGGGGGAGCAGTTCTTC. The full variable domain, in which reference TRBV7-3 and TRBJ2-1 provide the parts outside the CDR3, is GAGVSQTPSNKVTEKGKYVELRCDPISGHTALYWYRQSLGQGPEFLIYFQGTGAADDSGLPNDRFFAVRPEGSVSTLKIQRTERGDSAVYLCASSPTSGGEQFFGPGTRLTVL.